A selection of T cell receptor beta chains follows, all from one sample in a study of cytomegalovirus exposure and HLA in healthy donors. TCRdb's copy holds only in-frame clones and misses some; the assay was immunoSEQ multiplex PCR. The sample contains about 130,000 clones, more than 15% of which appear only once. Sequenced material: PBMCs. The receptors were sampled from a female donor in good health and CMV-seropositive. Each CDR3 is given with its conserved first and last residue. A D gene is named only where the DNA matches it firmly. The listing skips clone size in some rows; elsewhere it reads once, few, many or a size class.

d_call	clone_size	v_call	j_call	cdr3_nt	cdr3_aa
TRBD1	NA	TRBV4-2	TRBJ2-5	TGTGCCAGCAGCCAAGGGGCAGGGGGAGAGACCCAGTACTTC	CASSQGAGGETQYF
NA	few	TRBV28	TRBJ1-4	TGTGCCAGCAGTGAGACAAGCTCTAATGAAAAACTGTTTTTT	CASSETSSNEKLFF
NA	NA	TRBV7-8	TRBJ2-7	TGTGCCAGCAGCTTAGTAAGGACAGCAGCCTACGAGCAGTACTTC	CASSLVRTAAYEQYF
TRBD2	many	TRBV5-4	TRBJ2-3	TGTGCCAGCAGTATTAGGACTAGCGCCACCACAGATACGCAGTATTTT	CASSIRTSATTDTQYF
NA	NA	TRBV28	TRBJ2-1	TGTGCCAGTTCGGGGAATGAGCAGTTCTTC	CASSGNEQFF
NA	few	TRBV4-1	TRBJ1-5	TGCGCCAGCAGCCAAGGAGGGCTGGTGAATCAGCCCCAGCATTTT	CASSQGGLVNQPQHF
TRBD1	few	TRBV2	TRBJ1-1	TGTGCCAGCAGTGATCAGGGGGCTTGGACTGAAGCTTTCTTT	CASSDQGAWTEAFF
NA	NA	TRBV6-5	TRBJ1-4	TGTGCCAGCAGTTCCCGGGAGGGGGGGGCCTATGAAAAACTGTTTTTT	CASSSREGGAYEKLFF
TRBD2	NA	TRBV29-1	TRBJ2-3	TGCAGCGTTCTCTCTAGCGGGGGGGTCACAGATACGCAGTATTTT	CSVLSSGGVTDTQYF
NA	NA	TRBV5-1	TRBJ2-1	TGCGCCAGCAGCTTAACTTCGGGCTCCTACAATGAGCAGTTCTTC	CASSLTSGSYNEQFF
NA	few	TRBV4-3	TRBJ2-1	TGCGCCAGCAGCGAACGGGACTCTAACTACAATGAGCAGTTCTTC	CASSERDSNYNEQFF
NA	NA	TRBV19	TRBJ1-6	TGTGCCAGTAGTATAACAGGTTATTCACCCCTCCACTTT	CASSITGYSPLHF
TRBD1	NA	TRBV29-1	TRBJ2-1	TGCAGCGTTGAAGGTGAACAGGGGGCGCCGTACAATGAGCAGTTCTTC	CSVEGEQGAPYNEQFF
TRBD1	NA	TRBV7-9	TRBJ1-3	TGTGCCAGCAGTGGGACAGGGGTTTACACCATATATTTT	CASSGTGVYTIYF
NA	few	TRBV2	TRBJ2-7	TGTGCCAGCAGCCCTCGGTCCTACGAGCAGTACTTC	CASSPRSYEQYF
TRBD1	few	TRBV7-9	TRBJ1-2	TGTGCCAGCAGTCATAGTGCGGAGGGGGCCGGCTATGGCTACACCTTC	CASSHSAEGAGYGYTF
TRBD1	few	TRBV28	TRBJ1-4	TGTGCCAGCAGTTTAGGGACAGGACGTGAAAAACTGTTTTTT	CASSLGTGREKLFF
TRBD1	NA	TRBV5-1	TRBJ1-2	TGCGCCAGCAGGGACGGGACAGGGGATAACTATGGCTACACCTTC	CASRDGTGDNYGYTF
NA	NA	TRBV23-1	TRBJ2-4	TGCGCCAGCAGTCAATTTACTAGGGGGAAGCGAGCCAAAAACATTCGGTACTTC	CASSQFTRGKRAKNIRYF
TRBD2	few	TRBV2	TRBJ2-3	TGTGCCAGCAGTGCAGGACTAGCGGGGGACAAAGGAGATACGCAGTATTTT	CASSAGLAGDKGDTQYF
TRBD1	NA	TRBV5-1	TRBJ1-6	TGCGCCAGCAGCTTGGGGGGCGCGGGACAGGGCAATTCACCCCTCCACTTT	CASSLGGAGQGNSPLHF
NA	NA	TRBV6-5	TRBJ1-2	TGTGCCAGCAGTTACTCGGGGCAGGATGGCTACACCTTC	CASSYSGQDGYTF
TRBD1	few	TRBV7-9	TRBJ2-7	TGTGCCAGCAGCGCAAAACAGGGGGAACTGTACGAGCAGTACTTC	CASSAKQGELYEQYF
TRBD1	few	TRBV5-6	TRBJ1-1	TGTGCCAGCAGCCTAACGGGACAGGGTATTGAAGGGACTGAAGCTTTCTTT	CASSLTGQGIEGTEAFF
TRBD1	few	TRBV23-1	TRBJ2-2	TGCGCCAGCAGTCATCCTCGGACAGGGGGCTCTTCCGGGGAGCTGTTTTTT	CASSHPRTGGSSGELFF
NA	NA	TRBV6-6	TRBJ1-2	TGTGCCAGCAGTTTTGCCCAGGGCACTGGTGGCTACACCTTC	CASSFAQGTGGYTF
TRBD2	NA	TRBV10-3	TRBJ2-1	TGTGCCATCATGGCTAGCGGGGATTACAATGAGCAGTTCTTC	CAIMASGDYNEQFF
TRBD2	NA	TRBV6-5	TRBJ2-1	TGTGCCAGCAGTTACAGGGCGGGGGGGCACAATGAGCAGTTCTTC	CASSYRAGGHNEQFF
TRBD1	NA	TRBV25-1	TRBJ1-2	TGTGCCAGCAGTGAACCAGGAGGAGGTGCAGGGGGCTATGGCTACACCTTC	CASSEPGGGAGGYGYTF
TRBD1	few	TRBV6-5	TRBJ1-1	TGTGCCAGCAGTTACCAGACAGGGTCAACTGAAGCTTTCTTT	CASSYQTGSTEAFF